This T cell receptor (beta chain) derives from a study of cytomegalovirus exposure and HLA in healthy donors. Study-level points and caveats: Immune exposure was documented only through CMV serostatus.

The germline V and J ends were trimmed by 4 bases and 3 bases, with 15 bases remaining between them. Germline CDR1 reads SGHRS; CDR2 reads YFSETQ. This CDR3 has 15 amino acids. The PCR made use of 60 Vbeta and 13 Jbeta primers. Method: immunoSEQ multiplex PCR; TCRdb's copy keeps in-frame clones and lacks some. The data contain approximately 110,000 clones, 70% to 80% of them singletons. A note on this clone: Its target is not known.

The sequence was obtained from a man aged 50 to 60 in good health and CMV-seropositive. This chain links TRBV5-1 with TRBJ2-3; tentative D call: TRBD2 (5 bases). The sequencing sample was made of PBMCs. The CDR3 nucleotides are TGCGCCAGCAGCCCTTTACCGGGGTGGACAGATACGCAGTATTTT. This gives the protein CASSPLPGWTDTQYF.